Given below is one TCR beta chain in context. These data originate in a study of T cell changes during pregnancy in multiple sclerosis. Trimming took 0 bases from V and 7 from J; bases not matched to a gene: 2. Germline CDR1 and CDR2: MNHNY and SVGAGI (reference sequence). This CDR3 spans 15 amino acids. Sequenced by immunoSEQ multiplex PCR; TCRdb stores in-frame clones only, minus some. The sample has around 75,000 clones, more than 70% seen once. V usage is TRBV6-6 and J usage is TRBJ1-4; 10 bases are shared with TRBD1. The receptor's source is a female donor in good health, enrolled as a control in a pregnancy study. Sequenced material: peripheral blood, taken in the first trimester of pregnancy. The CDR3: CASSYSRTGGEKLFF. The CDR3 coding sequence is TGTGCCAGCAGTTACTCCAGGACAGGGGGTGAAAAACTGTTTTTT.